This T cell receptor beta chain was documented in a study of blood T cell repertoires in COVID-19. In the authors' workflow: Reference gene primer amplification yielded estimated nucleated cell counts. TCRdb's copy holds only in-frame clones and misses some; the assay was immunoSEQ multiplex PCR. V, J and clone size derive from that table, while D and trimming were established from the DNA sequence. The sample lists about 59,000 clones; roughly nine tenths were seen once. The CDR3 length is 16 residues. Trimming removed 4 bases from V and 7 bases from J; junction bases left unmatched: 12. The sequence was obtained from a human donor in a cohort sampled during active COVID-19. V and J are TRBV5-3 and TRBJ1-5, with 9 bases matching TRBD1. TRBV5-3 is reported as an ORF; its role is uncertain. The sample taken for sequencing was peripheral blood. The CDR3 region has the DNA TGTGCCAGAAGCGTCCCGGGACAGGGTAGGGAACAGCCCCAGCATTTT. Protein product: CARSVPGQGREQPQHF.